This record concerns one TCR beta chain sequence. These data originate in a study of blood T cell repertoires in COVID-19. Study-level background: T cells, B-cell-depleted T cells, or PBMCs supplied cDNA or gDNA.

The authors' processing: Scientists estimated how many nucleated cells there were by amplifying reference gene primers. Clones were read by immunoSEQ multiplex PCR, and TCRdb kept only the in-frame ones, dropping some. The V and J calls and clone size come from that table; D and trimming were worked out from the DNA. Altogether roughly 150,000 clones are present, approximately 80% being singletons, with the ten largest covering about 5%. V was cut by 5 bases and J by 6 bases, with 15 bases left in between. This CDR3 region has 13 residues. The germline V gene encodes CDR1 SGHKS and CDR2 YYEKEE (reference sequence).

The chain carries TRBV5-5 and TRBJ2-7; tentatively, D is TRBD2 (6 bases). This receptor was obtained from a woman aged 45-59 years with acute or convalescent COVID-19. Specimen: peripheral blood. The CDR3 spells CASSLLLGGEQYF. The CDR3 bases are TGTGCCAGCAGTTTGCTATTGGGGGGCGAGCAGTACTTC. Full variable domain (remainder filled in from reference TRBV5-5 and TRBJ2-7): DAGVTQSPTHLIKTRGQQVTLRCSPISGHKSVSWYQQVLGQGPQFIFQYYEKEERGRGNFPDRFSARQFPNYSSELNVNALLLGDSALYLCASSLLLGGEQYFGPGTRLTVT.